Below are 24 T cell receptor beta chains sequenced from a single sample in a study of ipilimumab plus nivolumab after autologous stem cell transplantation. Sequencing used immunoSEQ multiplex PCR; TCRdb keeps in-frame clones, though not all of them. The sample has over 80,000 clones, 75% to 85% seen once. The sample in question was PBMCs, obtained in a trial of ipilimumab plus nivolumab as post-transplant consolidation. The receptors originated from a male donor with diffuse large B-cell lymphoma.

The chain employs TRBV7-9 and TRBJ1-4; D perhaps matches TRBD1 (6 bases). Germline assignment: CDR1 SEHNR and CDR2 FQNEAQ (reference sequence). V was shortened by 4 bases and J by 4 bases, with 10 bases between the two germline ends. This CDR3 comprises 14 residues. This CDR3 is CASSSDRNNEKLFF. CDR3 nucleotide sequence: TGTGCCAGCAGCTCTGACAGGAATAATGAAAAACTGTTTTTT.

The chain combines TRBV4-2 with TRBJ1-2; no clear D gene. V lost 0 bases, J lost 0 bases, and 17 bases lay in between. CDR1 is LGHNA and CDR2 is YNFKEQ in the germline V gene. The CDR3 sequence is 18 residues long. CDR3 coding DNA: TGTGCCAGCAGCCAAGATGGAAGGCCAGGCGCCACTAACTATGGCTACACCTTC. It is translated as CASSQDGRPGATNYGYTF.

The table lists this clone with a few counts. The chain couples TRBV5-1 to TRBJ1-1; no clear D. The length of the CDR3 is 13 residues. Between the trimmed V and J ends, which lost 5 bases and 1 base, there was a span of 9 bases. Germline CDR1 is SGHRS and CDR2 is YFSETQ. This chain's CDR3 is CASRLTQNTEAFF. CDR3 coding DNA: TGCGCCAGCAGACTTACTCAGAACACTGAAGCTTTCTTT.

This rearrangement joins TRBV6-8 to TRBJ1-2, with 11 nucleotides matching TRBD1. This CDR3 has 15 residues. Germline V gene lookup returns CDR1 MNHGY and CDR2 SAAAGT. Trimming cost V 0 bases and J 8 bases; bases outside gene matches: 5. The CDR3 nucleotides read TGTGCCAGCAGTTACTCGAATCGGACAGGGGGCGGCTACACCTTC. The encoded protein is CASSYSNRTGGGYTF.

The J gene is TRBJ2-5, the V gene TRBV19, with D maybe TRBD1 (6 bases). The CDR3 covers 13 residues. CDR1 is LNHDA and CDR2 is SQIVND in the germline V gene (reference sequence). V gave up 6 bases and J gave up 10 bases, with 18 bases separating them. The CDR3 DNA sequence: TGTGCCAGTAGGAGCAATGGGGGCAGGATCCAGTACTTC. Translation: CASRSNGGRIQYF.

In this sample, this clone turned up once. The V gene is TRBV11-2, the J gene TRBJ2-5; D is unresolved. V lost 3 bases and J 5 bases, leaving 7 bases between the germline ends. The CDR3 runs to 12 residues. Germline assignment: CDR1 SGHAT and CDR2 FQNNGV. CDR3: CASSFSRETQYF. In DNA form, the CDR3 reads TGTGCCAGCAGCTTCTCACGGGAGACCCAGTACTTC. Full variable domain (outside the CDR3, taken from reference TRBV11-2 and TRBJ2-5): EAGVAQSPRYKIIEKRQSVAFWCNPISGHATLYWYQQILGQGPKLLIQFQNNGVVDDSQLPKDRFSAERLKGVDSTLKIQPAKLEDSAVYLCASSFSRETQYFGPGTRLLVL.

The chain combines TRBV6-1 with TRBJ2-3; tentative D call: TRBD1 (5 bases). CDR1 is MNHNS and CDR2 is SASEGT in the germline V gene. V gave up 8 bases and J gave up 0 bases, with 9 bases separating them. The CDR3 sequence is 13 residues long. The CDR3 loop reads CASQGGSTDTQYF. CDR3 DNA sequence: TGTGCCAGCCAGGGCGGAAGCACAGATACGCAGTATTTT.

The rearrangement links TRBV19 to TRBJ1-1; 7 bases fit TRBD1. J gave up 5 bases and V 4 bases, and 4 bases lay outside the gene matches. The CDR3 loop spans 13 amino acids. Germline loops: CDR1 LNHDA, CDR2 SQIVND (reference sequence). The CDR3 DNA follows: TGTGCCAGTAGTACCGGGACAGCGACTGAAGCTTTCTTT. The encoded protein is CASSTGTATEAFF. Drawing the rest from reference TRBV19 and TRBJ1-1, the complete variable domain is DGGITQSPKYLFRKEGQNVTLSCEQNLNHDAMYWYRQDPGQGLRLIYYSQIVNDFQKGDIAEGYSVSREKKESFPLTVTSAQKNPTAFYLCASSTGTATEAFFGQGTRLTVV.

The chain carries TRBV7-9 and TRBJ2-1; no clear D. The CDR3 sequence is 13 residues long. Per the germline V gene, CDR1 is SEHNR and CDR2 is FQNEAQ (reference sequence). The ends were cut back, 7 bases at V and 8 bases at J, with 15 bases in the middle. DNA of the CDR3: TGTGCCAGCATCCAAGGTAGAGTCGATGAGCAGTTCTTC. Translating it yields CASIQGRVDEQFF.

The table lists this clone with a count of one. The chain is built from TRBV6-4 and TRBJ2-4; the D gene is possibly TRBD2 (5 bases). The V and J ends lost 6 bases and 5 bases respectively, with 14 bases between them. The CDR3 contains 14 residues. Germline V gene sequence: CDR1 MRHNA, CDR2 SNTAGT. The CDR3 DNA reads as TGTGCCAGCAGCGAGAGGTGGGGAGAAAACATTCAGTACTTC. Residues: CASSERWGENIQYF.

The CDR3, as DNA: TGTGCCAGCAGCCAATATCGGCAGAATACGCAGTATTTT. It encodes CASSQYRQNTQYF. The chain is built from TRBV16 and TRBJ2-3; D uncertain. CDR1 is KGHSY, CDR2 FQNENV, per germline. Deletions cut 1 base from V and 7 bases from J, with 9 bases between. This CDR3 contains 13 residues.

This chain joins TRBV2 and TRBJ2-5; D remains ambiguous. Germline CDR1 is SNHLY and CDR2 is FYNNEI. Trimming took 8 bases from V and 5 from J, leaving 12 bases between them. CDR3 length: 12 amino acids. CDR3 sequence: CASLGFQETQYF. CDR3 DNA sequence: TGTGCCAGCCTTGGGTTCCAGGAGACCCAGTACTTC.

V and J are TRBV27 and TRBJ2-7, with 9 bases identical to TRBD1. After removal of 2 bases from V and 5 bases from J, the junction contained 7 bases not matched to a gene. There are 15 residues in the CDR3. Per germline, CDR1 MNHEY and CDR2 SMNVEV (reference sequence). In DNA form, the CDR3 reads TGTGCCAGCAGTTTACTGGGGACAGGGACCGACGAGCAGTACTTC. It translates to CASSLLGTGTDEQYF.

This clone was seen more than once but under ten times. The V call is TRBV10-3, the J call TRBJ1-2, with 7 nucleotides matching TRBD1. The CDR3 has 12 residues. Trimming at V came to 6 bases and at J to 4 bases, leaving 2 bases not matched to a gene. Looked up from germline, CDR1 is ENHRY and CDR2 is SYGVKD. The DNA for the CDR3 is TGTGCCATCAGCCGGGACAGCTATGGCTACACCTTC. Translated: CAISRDSYGYTF.

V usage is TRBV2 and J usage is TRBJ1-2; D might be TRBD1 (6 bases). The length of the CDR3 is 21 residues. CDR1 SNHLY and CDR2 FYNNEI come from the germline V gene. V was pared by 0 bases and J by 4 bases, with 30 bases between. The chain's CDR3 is CASSEALFGASINREGYGYTF. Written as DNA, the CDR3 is TGTGCCAGCAGTGAAGCGCTTTTCGGTGCGAGTATCAACAGGGAGGGCTATGGCTACACCTTC.

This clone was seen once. CDR3 in DNA: TGCAGCGTTAGTCCAAACACAGATACGCAGTATTTT. This sequence encodes CSVSPNTDTQYF. The J gene is TRBJ2-3, the V gene TRBV29-1; D unresolved. CDR1 and CDR2 from the germline V gene are SQVTM and ANQGSEA. V was clipped by 5 bases and J by 2 bases, with 8 bases between them. CDR3 length equals 12 residues.

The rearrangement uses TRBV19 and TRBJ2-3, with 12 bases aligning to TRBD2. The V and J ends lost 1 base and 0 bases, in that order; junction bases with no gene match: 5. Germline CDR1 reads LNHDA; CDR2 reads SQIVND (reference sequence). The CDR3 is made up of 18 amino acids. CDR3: CASSIATSGGWSTDTQYF. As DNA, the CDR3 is TGTGCCAGTAGTATAGCCACTAGCGGGGGGTGGAGCACAGATACGCAGTATTTT.

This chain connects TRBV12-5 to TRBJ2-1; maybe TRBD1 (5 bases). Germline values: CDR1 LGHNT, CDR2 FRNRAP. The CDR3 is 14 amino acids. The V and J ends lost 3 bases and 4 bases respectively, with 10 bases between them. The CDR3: CASGFDSLYNEQFF. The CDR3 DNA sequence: TGTGCTAGTGGTTTTGACAGCCTGTACAATGAGCAGTTCTTC.

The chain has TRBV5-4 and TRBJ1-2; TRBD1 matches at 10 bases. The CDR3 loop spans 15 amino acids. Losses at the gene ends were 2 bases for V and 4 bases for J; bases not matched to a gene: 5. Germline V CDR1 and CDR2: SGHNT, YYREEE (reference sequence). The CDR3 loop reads CASSFDRGQLYGYTF. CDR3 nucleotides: TGTGCCAGCAGCTTCGACAGGGGGCAGCTCTATGGCTACACCTTC.

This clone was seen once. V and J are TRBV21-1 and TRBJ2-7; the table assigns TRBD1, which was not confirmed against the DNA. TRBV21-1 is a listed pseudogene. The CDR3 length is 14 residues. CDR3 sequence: CASTPLAGRYEQYF. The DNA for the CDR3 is TGTGCCAGCACCCCACTGGCAGGGCGCTACGAGCAGTACTTC.

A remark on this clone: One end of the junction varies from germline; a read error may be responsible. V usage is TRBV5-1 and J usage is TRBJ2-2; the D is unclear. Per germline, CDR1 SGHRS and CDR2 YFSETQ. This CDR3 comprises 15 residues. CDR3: CASSLTQTKTGELFF. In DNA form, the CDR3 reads TGCGCCAGCAGCTTGACCCAGACGAAGACCGGGGAGCTGTTTTTT.

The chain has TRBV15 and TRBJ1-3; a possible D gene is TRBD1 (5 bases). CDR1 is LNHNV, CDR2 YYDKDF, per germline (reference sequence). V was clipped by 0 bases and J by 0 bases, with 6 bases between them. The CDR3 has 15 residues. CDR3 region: CATSRETASGNTIYF. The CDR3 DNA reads TGTGCCACCAGCAGAGAGACAGCCTCTGGAAACACCATATATTTT. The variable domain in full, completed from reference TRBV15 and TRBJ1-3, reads DAMVIQNPRYQVTQFGKPVTLSCSQTLNHNVMYWYQQKSSQAPKLLFHYYDKDFNNEADTPDNFQSRRPNTSFCFLDIRSPGLGDTAMYLCATSRETASGNTIYFGEGSWLTVV.

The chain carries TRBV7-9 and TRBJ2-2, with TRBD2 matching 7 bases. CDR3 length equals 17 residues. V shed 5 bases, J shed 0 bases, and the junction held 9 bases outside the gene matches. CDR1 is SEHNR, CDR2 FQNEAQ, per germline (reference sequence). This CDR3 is CASSPYRGGSNTGELFF. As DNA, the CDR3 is TGTGCCAGCAGCCCTTACCGCGGGGGTTCGAACACCGGGGAGCTGTTTTTT.

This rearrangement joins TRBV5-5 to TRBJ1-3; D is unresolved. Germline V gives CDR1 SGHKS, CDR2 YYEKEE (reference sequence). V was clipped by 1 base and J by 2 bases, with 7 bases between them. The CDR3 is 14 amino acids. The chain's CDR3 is CASSLLPPGNTIYF. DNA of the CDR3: TGTGCCAGCAGCTTGCTGCCTCCTGGAAACACCATATATTTT. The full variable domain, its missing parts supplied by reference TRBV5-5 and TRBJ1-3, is DAGVTQSPTHLIKTRGQQVTLRCSPISGHKSVSWYQQVLGQGPQFIFQYYEKEERGRGNFPDRFSARQFPNYSSELNVNALLLGDSALYLCASSLLPPGNTIYFGEGSWLTVV.